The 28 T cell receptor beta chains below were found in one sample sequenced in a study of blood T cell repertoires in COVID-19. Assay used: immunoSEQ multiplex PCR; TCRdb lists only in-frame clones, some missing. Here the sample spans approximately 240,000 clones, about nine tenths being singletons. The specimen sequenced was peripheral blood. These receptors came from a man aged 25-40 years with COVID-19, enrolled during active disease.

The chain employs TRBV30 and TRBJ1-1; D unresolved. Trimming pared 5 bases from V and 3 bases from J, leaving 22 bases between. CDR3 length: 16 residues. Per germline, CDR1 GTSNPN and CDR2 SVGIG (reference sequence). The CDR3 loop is CAWYPFSLVGDTEAFF. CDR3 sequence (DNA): TGTGCCTGGTACCCCTTCTCCCTCGTCGGGGACACTGAAGCTTTCTTT.

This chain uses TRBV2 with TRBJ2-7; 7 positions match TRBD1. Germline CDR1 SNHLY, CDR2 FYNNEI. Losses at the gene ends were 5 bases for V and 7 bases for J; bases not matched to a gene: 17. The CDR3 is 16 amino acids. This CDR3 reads CASSPLETGFHWEQYF. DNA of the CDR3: TGTGCCAGCAGTCCCCTCGAGACAGGGTTCCACTGGGAGCAGTACTTC.

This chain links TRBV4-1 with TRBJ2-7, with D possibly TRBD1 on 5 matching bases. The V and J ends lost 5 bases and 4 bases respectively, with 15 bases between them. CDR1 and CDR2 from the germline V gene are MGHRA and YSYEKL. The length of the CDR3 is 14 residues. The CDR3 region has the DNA TGCGCCAGCAGCTTTGATGGAAAGGGGTACGAGCAGTACTTC. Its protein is CASSFDGKGYEQYF.

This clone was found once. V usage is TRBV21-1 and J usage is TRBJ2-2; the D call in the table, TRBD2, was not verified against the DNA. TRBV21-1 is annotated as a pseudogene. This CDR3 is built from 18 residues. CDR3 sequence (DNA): TGTGCCAGCAGCAAAGCCTCGGGAGGTGGAGTTGGCACCGGGGAGCTGTTTTTT. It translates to CASSKASGGGVGTGELFF.

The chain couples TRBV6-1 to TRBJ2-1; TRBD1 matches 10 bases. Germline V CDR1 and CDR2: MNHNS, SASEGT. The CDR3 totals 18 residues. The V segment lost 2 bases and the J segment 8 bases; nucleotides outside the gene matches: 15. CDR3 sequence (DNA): TGTGCCAGCAGTGAATTTCCCTCCGGGACAGGGGAAAGGGATGAGCAGTTCTTC. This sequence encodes CASSEFPSGTGERDEQFF.

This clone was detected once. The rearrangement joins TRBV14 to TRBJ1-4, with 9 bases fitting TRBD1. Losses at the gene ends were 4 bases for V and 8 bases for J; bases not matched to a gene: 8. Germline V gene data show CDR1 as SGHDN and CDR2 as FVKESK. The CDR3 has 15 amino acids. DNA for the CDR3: TGTGCCAGCAGCCCTAGGACAGGGGTTAGAGAAAAACTGTTTTTT. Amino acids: CASSPRTGVREKLFF.

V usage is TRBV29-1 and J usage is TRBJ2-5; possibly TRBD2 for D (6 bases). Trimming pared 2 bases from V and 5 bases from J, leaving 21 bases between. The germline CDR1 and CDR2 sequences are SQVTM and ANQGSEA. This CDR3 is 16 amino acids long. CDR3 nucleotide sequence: TGCAGCGTTGAACTCTGGGGACTTGGGTCCCAGGAGACCCAGTACTTC. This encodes CSVELWGLGSQETQYF.

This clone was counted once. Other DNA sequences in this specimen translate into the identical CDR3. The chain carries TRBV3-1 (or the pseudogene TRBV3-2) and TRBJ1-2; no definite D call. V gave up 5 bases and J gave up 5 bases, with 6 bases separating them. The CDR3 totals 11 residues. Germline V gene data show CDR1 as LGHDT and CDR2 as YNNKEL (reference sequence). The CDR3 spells CASSASYGYTF. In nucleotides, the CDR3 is TGTGCCAGCAGCGCGAGTTATGGCTACACCTTC.

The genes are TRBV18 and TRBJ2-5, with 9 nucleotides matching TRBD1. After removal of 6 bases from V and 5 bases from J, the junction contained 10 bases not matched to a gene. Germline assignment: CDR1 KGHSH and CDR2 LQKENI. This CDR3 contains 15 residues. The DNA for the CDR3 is TGTGCCAGCTCCGGAGGCGGACAGGGGAAGGAGACCCAGTACTTC. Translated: CASSGGGQGKETQYF.

The CDR3 loop reads CASSERTEANYGYTF. For the CDR3, the DNA is TGTGCCAGCAGTGAAAGGACAGAAGCTAACTATGGCTACACCTTC. The chain joins TRBV6-1 to TRBJ1-2; tentatively, D is TRBD1 (6 bases). This CDR3 spans 15 amino acids. Per the germline V gene, CDR1 is MNHNS and CDR2 is SASEGT. Trimming removed 2 bases at V and 0 bases at J, with 10 bases between.

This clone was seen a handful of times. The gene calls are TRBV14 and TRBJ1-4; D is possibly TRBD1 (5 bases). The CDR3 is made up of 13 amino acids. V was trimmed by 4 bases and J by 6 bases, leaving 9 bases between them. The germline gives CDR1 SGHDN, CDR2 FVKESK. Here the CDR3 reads CASSRGDHEKLFF. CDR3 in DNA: TGTGCCAGCAGCCGCGGGGACCATGAAAAACTGTTTTTT.

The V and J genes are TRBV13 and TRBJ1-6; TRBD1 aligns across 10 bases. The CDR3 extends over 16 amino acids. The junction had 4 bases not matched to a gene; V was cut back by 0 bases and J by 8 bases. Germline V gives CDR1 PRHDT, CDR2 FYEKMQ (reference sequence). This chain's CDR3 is CASSLGVDRGYSPLHF. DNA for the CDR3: TGTGCCAGCAGCTTAGGCGTGGACAGGGGGTATTCACCCCTCCACTTT.

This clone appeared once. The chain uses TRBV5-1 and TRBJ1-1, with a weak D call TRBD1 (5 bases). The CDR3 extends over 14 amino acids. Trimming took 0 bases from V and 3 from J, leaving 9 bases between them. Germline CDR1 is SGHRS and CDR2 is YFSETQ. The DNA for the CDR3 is TGCGCCAGCAGCTTGGAACCGGGGGACACTGAAGCTTTCTTT. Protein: CASSLEPGDTEAFF. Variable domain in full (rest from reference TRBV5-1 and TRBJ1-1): KAGVTQTPRYLIKTRGQQVTLSCSPISGHRSVSWYQQTPGQGLQFLFEYFSETQRNKGNFPGRFSGRQFSNSRSEMNVSTLELGDSALYLCASSLEPGDTEAFFGQGTRLTVV.

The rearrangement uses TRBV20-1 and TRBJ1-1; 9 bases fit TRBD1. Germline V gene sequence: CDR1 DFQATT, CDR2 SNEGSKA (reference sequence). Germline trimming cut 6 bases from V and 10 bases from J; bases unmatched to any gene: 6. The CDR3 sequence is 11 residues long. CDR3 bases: TGCAGTGCACCTTCGGACAGGGGAGCTTTCTTT. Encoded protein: CSAPSDRGAFF.

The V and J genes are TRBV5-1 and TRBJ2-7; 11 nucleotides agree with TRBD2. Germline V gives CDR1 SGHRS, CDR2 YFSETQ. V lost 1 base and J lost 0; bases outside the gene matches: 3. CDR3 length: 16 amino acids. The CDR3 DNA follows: TGCGCCAGCAGCTTGACTAGCGGGGGACCCTCCTACGAGCAGTACTTC. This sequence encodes CASSLTSGGPSYEQYF.

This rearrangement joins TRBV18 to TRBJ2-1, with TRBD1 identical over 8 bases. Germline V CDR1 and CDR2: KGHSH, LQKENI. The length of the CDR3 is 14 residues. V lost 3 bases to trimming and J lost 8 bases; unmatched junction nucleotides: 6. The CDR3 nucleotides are TGTGCCAGCTCACCCCGGGACAGGTCCGATGAGCAGTTCTTC. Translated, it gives CASSPRDRSDEQFF. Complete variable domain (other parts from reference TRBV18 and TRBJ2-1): NAGVMQNPRHLVRRRGQEARLRCSPMKGHSHVYWYRQLPEEGLKFMVYLQKENIIDESGMPKERFSAEFPKEGPSILRIQQVVRGDSAAYFCASSPRDRSDEQFFGPGTRLTVL.

The CDR3 is CVRSLEGVSEQFF. CDR3 bases: TGTGTCAGAAGCTTAGAGGGAGTAAGTGAGCAGTTCTTC. The chain is built from TRBV7-5 and TRBJ2-1; the table's D call TRBD2 went unverified against the DNA. TRBV7-5 is given as a pseudogene. The CDR3 is 13 residues long.

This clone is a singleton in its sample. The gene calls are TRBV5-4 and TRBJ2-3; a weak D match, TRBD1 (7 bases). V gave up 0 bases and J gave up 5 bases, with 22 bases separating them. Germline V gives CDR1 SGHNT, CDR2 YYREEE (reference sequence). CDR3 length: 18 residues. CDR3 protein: CASSLGRGQNHRGDTQYF. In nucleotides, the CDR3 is TGTGCCAGCAGCTTGGGGAGGGGACAGAACCATCGCGGAGATACGCAGTATTTT.

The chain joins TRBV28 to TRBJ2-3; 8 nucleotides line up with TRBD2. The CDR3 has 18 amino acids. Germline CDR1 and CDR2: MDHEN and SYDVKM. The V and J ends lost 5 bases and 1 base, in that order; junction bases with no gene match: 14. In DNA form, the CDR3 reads TGTGCCAGCAGTCCCCGGCCGGATAGGGGACTAGGCACAGATACGCAGTATTTT. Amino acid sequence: CASSPRPDRGLGTDTQYF.

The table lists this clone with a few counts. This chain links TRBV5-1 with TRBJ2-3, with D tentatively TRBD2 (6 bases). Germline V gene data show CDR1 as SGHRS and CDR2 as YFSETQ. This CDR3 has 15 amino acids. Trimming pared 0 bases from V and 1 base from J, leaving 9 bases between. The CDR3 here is CASSLEASGTDTQYF. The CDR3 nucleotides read TGCGCCAGCAGCTTGGAGGCTAGCGGCACAGATACGCAGTATTTT.

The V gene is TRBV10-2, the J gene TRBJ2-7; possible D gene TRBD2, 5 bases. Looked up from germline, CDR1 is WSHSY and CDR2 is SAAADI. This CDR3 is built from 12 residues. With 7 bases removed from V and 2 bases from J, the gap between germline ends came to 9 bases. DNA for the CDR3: TGCGCCAGCACCGGGGATCCCTACGAGCAGTACTTC. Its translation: CASTGDPYEQYF.

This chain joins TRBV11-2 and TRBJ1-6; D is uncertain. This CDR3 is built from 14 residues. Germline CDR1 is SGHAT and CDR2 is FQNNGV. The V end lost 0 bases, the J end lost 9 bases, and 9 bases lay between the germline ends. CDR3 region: CASSLDQVGSPLHF. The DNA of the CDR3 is TGTGCCAGCAGCTTAGACCAGGTTGGTTCACCCCTCCACTTT.

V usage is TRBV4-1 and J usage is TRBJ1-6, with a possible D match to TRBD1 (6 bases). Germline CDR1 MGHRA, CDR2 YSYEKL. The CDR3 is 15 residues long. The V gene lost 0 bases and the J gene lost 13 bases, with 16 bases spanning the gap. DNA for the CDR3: TGCGCCAGCAGCCAAGATCAGCGGCAGGGGATTCCCCTCCACTTT. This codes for CASSQDQRQGIPLHF.

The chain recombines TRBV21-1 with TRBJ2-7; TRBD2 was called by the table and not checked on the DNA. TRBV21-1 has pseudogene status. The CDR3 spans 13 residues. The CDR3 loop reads CASSKKEVLRQYF. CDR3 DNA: TGTGCCAGCAGCAAAAAAGAAGTTCTGAGGCAGTACTTC.

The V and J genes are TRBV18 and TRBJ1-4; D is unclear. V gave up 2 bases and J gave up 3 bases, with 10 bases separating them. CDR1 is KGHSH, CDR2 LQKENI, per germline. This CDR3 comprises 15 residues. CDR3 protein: CASSPMAGPNEKLFF. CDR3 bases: TGTGCCAGCTCACCAATGGCGGGCCCTAATGAAAAACTGTTTTTT.

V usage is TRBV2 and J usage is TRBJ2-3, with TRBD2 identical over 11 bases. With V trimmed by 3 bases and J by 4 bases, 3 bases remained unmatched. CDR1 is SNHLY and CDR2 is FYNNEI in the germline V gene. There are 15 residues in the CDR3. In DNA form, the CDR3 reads TGTGCCAGCAGTGACCTAGCGGGGGGTGCAGATACGCAGTATTTT. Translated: CASSDLAGGADTQYF.

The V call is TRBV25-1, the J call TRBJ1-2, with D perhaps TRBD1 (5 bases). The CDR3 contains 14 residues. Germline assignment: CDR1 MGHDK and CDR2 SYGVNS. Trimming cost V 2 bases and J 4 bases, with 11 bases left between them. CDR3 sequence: CASSETGVGYGYTF. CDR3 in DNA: TGTGCCAGCAGTGAAACAGGTGTTGGCTATGGCTACACCTTC.

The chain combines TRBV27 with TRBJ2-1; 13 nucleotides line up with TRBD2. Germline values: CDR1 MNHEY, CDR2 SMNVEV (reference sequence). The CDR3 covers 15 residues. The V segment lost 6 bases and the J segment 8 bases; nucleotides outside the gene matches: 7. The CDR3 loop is CASRPGTSGVYEQFF. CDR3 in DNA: TGTGCCAGCAGACCGGGGACTAGCGGGGTTTATGAGCAGTTCTTC.